This T cell receptor (beta chain) was identified in a study of blood T cells in healthy people across ages. For the second PCR, which ran for about 6 to 11 cycles, a sample-barcoded 5' primer and a J-beta primer mix were used. Each CDR3 protein gets one entry after TCRdb re-called the 5' RACE reads with MiXCR. The data hold some 1.7 million distinct CDR3 sequences, with 28% observed a single time. Samples each yielded at least 6 micrograms of total RNA. The sample was blood. The clonotype originates from a woman in her twenties or thirties in good health.

CDR3 amino acids: CASSLASGRFNEQYF. The DNA for the CDR3 is TGTGCCAGCAGCTTAGCGAGCGGGCGTTTCAACGAGCAGTACTTC. V gene TRBV7-2 combines with J gene TRBJ2-7; possibly TRBD2 for D (6 bases). Trimming shortened V by 0 bases and J by 5 bases, and 14 bases separated the two germline ends. The germline gives CDR1 SGHTA, CDR2 FQGNSA. The CDR3 is 15 amino acids.